The 3 T cell receptor beta chains in this list originate from one sample, sequenced in a study of tumor-infiltrating lymphocytes in primary liver carcinoma. Co-extraction yielded RNA and DNA from around 18-30 mg of unsorted bulk tissue. Total RNA amounting to around 450 ng was the source from which TCR beta cDNA was made with a constant-region primer. Libraries for TCR beta were built through three nested multiplex PCR rounds, which together made up a slightly modified ARM-PCR procedure. Two initial PCR rounds of around 10 cycles each paired TRBV1-TRBV30 forward primers with a C-beta reverse primer. TCRdb reprocessed the multiplex PCR reads via MiXCR and lists one record per CDR3 protein. The table has fewer than 85,000 distinct CDR3 sequences, approximately 70% seen once. Sequencing input: tumor-adjacent normal liver tissue. These receptors were collected from a man aged 40-49 years with primary liver carcinoma and hepatitis B virus infection.

On this clonotype itself: This may be a read error, as it is one base from a much larger clone. The chain recombines TRBV5-1 with TRBJ2-3; 8 positions match TRBD2. This CDR3 contains 16 residues. Germline loops: CDR1 SGHRS, CDR2 YFSETQ. The CDR3 sequence is CAGSLASGSGTDTQYF. Written as DNA, the CDR3 is TGCGCCGGCAGCTTGGCGAGCGGGAGTGGTACAGATACGCAGTATTTT.

Comments on this clonotype: The junction departs from the called germline gene at one end, perhaps through a read error. This chain connects TRBV6-5 to TRBJ1-2, with TRBD1 matching 9 bases. Germline values: CDR1 MNHEY, CDR2 SVGAGI. The CDR3 covers 14 residues. Here the CDR3 reads CTSRSPGQGYGYTF. CDR3 DNA: TGTACCAGCCGTTCTCCGGGACAGGGCTATGGCTACACCTTC.

A note on this clonotype: Germline is not matched at one junction end, which may reflect a read error. The chain is built from TRBV11-2 and TRBJ2-7, with D tentatively TRBD1 (5 bases). Germline V gene data show CDR1 as SGHAT and CDR2 as FQNNGV. The CDR3 contains 13 residues. This CDR3 is CASSFDSTYGQYF. Written as DNA, the CDR3 is TGTGCCAGCAGTTTTGACAGTACCTACGGGCAGTACTTC.